This T cell receptor (beta chain) was identified during a study of radiation and T cells in renal cell carcinoma. Across the study: Nephrectomy followed 15 Gy stereotactic body radiation by 4 weeks. Overall study results and limits: Top tumor clonotypes rose in blood 2 weeks post-radiation, then contracted. Pretreatment tumor biopsies were lacking, so baseline clonotypes are unknown.

J was trimmed by 6 bases and V by 8 bases; bases with no gene match: 15. CDR3 length: 15 amino acids. Per germline, CDR1 LNHDA and CDR2 SQIVND (reference sequence). Generated by immunoSEQ multiplex PCR, the TCRdb table keeps only in-frame clones and is missing some. The repertoire holds about 49,000 clones, with 80% as singletons. Details on this clone: Its antigen is unidentified.

Time point specified: blood 2 weeks post-SBRT. This sample's treatment: 15 Gy SBRT to primary tumor, nephrectomy 4 weeks later. The tumor was a clear cell renal cell carcinoma. Sequences were derived from blood, sampled from a patient whose treatment included radiotherapy and nephrectomy. The receptor's source is a woman aged 65 to 85 with renal cell carcinoma. The V call is TRBV19, the J call TRBJ1-1; 7 bases match TRBD1. CDR3 DNA sequence: TGTGCCAGTCGCCCGTATGACGACAGGGTATCTGAAGCTTTCTTT. It codes for CASRPYDDRVSEAFF. Complete variable domain (other parts from reference TRBV19 and TRBJ1-1): DGGITQSPKYLFRKEGQNVTLSCEQNLNHDAMYWYRQDPGQGLRLIYYSQIVNDFQKGDIAEGYSVSREKKESFPLTVTSAQKNPTAFYLCASRPYDDRVSEAFFGQGTRLTVV.